This record looks at one T cell receptor (beta chain) sequence and its context. Sequencing used immunoSEQ multiplex PCR; TCRdb keeps in-frame clones, though not all of them. Of tens of thousands of clones listed, around 77% are singletons. This sample was taken from a study of PD-L1 blockade in urothelial cancer. The overall study: Males with bladder-origin urothelial cancer constituted most of the roughly 29 patients. The researchers analyzed blood 3 weeks (second dose) and 6 weeks after treatment start. Blood yielded a median of around 150,000 T cells per sample. From 0 to 3 prior chemotherapy regimens had been given to the patients.

The CDR3 spans 16 residues. The ends were cut back, 5 bases at V and 2 bases at J, with 18 bases in the middle. Looked up from germline, CDR1 is SGDLS and CDR2 is YYNGEE. The chain is built from TRBV9 and TRBJ2-3; D is possibly TRBD2 (7 bases). This TCR came from a man in his 70s with urothelial cancer. The sample was PBMCs, taken around atezolizumab (anti-PD-L1) treatment. CDR3 bases: TGTGCCAGCAGTAGGGGGGGGGTGTGGTTCACAGATACGCAGTATTTT. Translation gives CASSRGGVWFTDTQYF. Full variable domain (missing parts from reference TRBV9 and TRBJ2-3): DSGVTQTPKHLITATGQRVTLRCSPRSGDLSVYWYQQSLDQGLQFLIQYYNGEERAKGNILERFSAQQFPDLHSELNLSSLELGDSALYFCASSRGGVWFTDTQYFGPGTRLTVL.